One and the same sample provided the 5 T cell receptor beta chains below, sequenced in a study of human T cells and chemical hapten exposure. One entry per CDR3 protein, called by TCRdb with MiXCR from the RACE reads. Among a few hundred thousand distinct CDR3 sequences, around 5% were seen once, and the ten largest hold approximately 2.3%. Time point meaning: patch test 1, 2 weeks after DPC sensitization. Treatment: therapeutic diphenylcyclopropenone sensitization with weekly scalp DPC. The specimen was whole blood, collected in connection with sensitization to the hapten diphenylcyclopropenone (DPC). These receptors all come from a woman aged 45-65 years with alopecia areata. Some clones in this sample may be carry-over from other donors' samples.

Comments on this clonotype: This may stem from a read error, because a much larger clone lies one nucleotide away. Because the CDR3 is missing its conserved closing phenylalanine or tryptophan, this is likely a read error. The chain is built from TRBV20-1 and TRBJ2-7; D is ambiguous. The CDR3 sequence is 13 residues long. Germline CDR1 and CDR2: DFQATT and SNEGSKA (reference sequence). V lost 0 bases and J lost 5, with 11 bases in between. CDR3 sequence (DNA): TGCAGTGCTAGAGATTATGATGTCAACGAGCAGTACTAC. This translates into CSARDYDVNEQYY.

Only a few counts were recorded for this clonotype. The chain links TRBV12-5 to TRBJ1-4; a weak D match, TRBD1 (5 bases). The CDR3 has 17 amino acids. Trimming removed 0 bases from V and 3 bases from J, with 14 bases in between. Germline V gene data show CDR1 as LGHNT and CDR2 as FRNRAP. CDR3 in amino acids: CASGLVWGVKANEKLFF. For the CDR3, the DNA is TGTGCTAGTGGTTTGGTTTGGGGGGTAAAGGCTAATGAAAAACTGTTTTTT. Full variable domain (outside the CDR3, taken from reference TRBV12-5 and TRBJ1-4): DARVTQTPRHKVTEMGQEVTMRCQPILGHNTVFWYRQTMMQGLELLAYFRNRAPLDDSGMPKDRFSAEMPDATLATLKIQPSEPRDSAVYFCASGLVWGVKANEKLFFGSGTQLSVL.

This clonotype was recorded many times. V gene TRBV14 combines with J gene TRBJ2-3; 14 bases align to TRBD2. The CDR3 spans 18 residues. CDR1 is SGHDN and CDR2 is FVKESK in the germline V gene. V was clipped by 3 bases and J by 4 bases; unmatched bases: 9. DNA for the CDR3: TGTGCCAGCAGCCACCCAAGAGGGACTAGCGGGAGAGCAGATACGCAGTATTTT. It encodes CASSHPRGTSGRADTQYF.

The chain couples TRBV6-2 or TRBV6-3 to TRBJ2-1; tentatively, D is TRBD2 (5 bases). Trimming left V 2 bases short and J 9 bases short, with 17 bases between. Per the germline V gene, CDR1 is MNHEY and CDR2 is SVGEGT. The CDR3 runs to 15 residues. The CDR3 nucleotides read TGTGCCAGCAGTTACCCTCCAGGAGTCGGAGGTGAGCAGTTCTTC. Its protein is CASSYPPGVGGEQFF.

The table lists this clonotype with many counts. The chain is built from TRBV5-5 and TRBJ2-6; D is possibly TRBD1 (7 bases). Germline values: CDR1 SGHKS, CDR2 YYEKEE (reference sequence). The CDR3 covers 15 residues. V lost 4 bases, J lost 4 bases, and 12 bases lay in between. CDR3: CASSPEGAGANVLTF. The CDR3 DNA reads TGTGCCAGCAGCCCGGAGGGGGCCGGGGCCAACGTCCTGACTTTC.